This T cell receptor beta chain was sequenced for a study of long-term antiretroviral therapy in people with HIV. The CDR3 extends over 15 amino acids. In germline, CDR1 is SGHRS, CDR2 YFSETQ. V lost 0 bases and J 3 bases, leaving 12 bases between the germline ends. Researchers ran immunoSEQ v3.0 at survey level. It was about 40,000-55,000 T-cell genomes per sample that sequencing targeted. Clones were sequenced by immunoSEQ multiplex PCR, and TCRdb holds only the in-frame ones, with some missing. In the table there are 25,000 to 35,000 clones, about three quarters of which are singletons. The gene calls are TRBV5-1 and TRBJ2-5; D may correspond to TRBD1 or TRBD2 (5 bases each). The sequence derives from a woman in her forties or fifties with HIV. Sequencing used unsorted PBMCs, obtained 3.1 years after starting antiretroviral therapy. The CDR3 protein is CASSLAGGREETQYF. The CDR3 DNA is TGCGCCAGCAGCTTGGCCGGAGGCAGGGAAGAGACCCAGTACTTC.